Shown below are 7 T cell receptor beta chains from a single sample sequenced in a study of blood T cell repertoires in COVID-19. TCRdb's copy holds only in-frame clones and misses some; the assay was immunoSEQ multiplex PCR. The data hold roughly 180,000 clones, with 75% to 85% observed a single time. The material sequenced was peripheral blood. The receptor source for this set is a woman aged 60-75 years with COVID-19, enrolled during active disease.

This clone was found a few times. The rearrangement uses TRBV5-4 and TRBJ2-7, with D perhaps TRBD1 (6 bases). CDR3 size: 13 residues. Trimming took 5 bases from V and 2 from J, leaving 11 bases between them. Germline CDR1 is SGHNT and CDR2 is YYREEE (reference sequence). The CDR3 protein is CASSTGRAYEQYF. The CDR3 DNA is TGTGCCAGCAGTACAGGGCGGGCCTACGAGCAGTACTTC.

The chain combines TRBV5-4 with TRBJ2-3, with 9 bases lining up with TRBD1. The germline CDR1 and CDR2 sequences are SGHNT and YYREEE (reference sequence). After removal of 4 bases from V and 1 base from J, the junction contained 10 bases not matched to a gene. This CDR3 spans 17 amino acids. The CDR3 DNA reads TGTGCCAGCAGCACCGAACAGGGGGCGCATGGCACAGATACGCAGTATTTT. Amino acid sequence: CASSTEQGAHGTDTQYF.

CDR3 amino acids: CASSPDRWSEQYV. The DNA of the CDR3 is TGTGCCAGCTCACCGGACAGATGGAGCGAGCAGTACGTC. This chain joins TRBV18 and TRBJ2-7; possible D gene TRBD1, 6 bases. The CDR3 contains 13 residues. V lost 3 bases and J lost 6, with 12 bases in between. CDR1 is KGHSH and CDR2 is LQKENI in the germline V gene.

The V and J genes are TRBV6-2 or TRBV6-3 and TRBJ2-7; D is unresolved. This CDR3 has 15 residues. Germline CDR1 reads MNHEY; CDR2 reads SVGEGT. Trimming stripped 0 bases from V and 2 bases from J, with 11 bases between. CDR3: CASSYSLAPTYEQYF. CDR3 nucleotide sequence: TGTGCCAGCAGTTACTCTTTAGCCCCCACCTACGAGCAGTACTTC.

The chain links TRBV24-1 to TRBJ1-5; perhaps TRBD1 as D (5 bases). The germline V gene encodes CDR1 KGHDR and CDR2 SFDVKD. V was clipped by 2 bases and J by 4 bases, with 8 bases between them. This CDR3 is 14 amino acids long. The CDR3 spells CATSDWGSNQPQHF. Written as DNA, the CDR3 is TGTGCCACCAGTGATTGGGGCTCGAATCAGCCCCAGCATTTT.

This clone rates as medium-sized (0.01 to 0.1%). This rearrangement joins TRBV20-1 to TRBJ2-1; 8 bases match TRBD2. The junction had 14 bases not matched to a gene; V was cut back by 3 bases and J by 7 bases. Germline CDR1 DFQATT, CDR2 SNEGSKA (reference sequence). This CDR3 has 16 amino acids. The CDR3 loop reads CSASVVSGKTGNEQFF. The CDR3 DNA follows: TGCAGTGCTAGTGTGGTTAGCGGGAAAACTGGGAATGAGCAGTTCTTC.

The V gene is TRBV6-4, the J gene TRBJ2-1; D is perhaps TRBD2 (6 bases). This CDR3 is 15 amino acids long. V dropped 2 bases and J dropped 0 bases, with 8 bases sitting between them. Germline CDR1 and CDR2: MRHNA and SNTAGT. CDR3 DNA sequence: TGTGCCAGCAGTGACGGTAGCGGCTCCTACAATGAGCAGTTCTTC. It specifies CASSDGSGSYNEQFF.